This T cell receptor beta chain was obtained from a study of T cell responses to AZD1222 COVID-19 vaccine. General observations from the study: Donors were largely white British and mainly female; clonal diversity was possibly underestimated.

As for this clone: As yet, its antigen is unknown.

Clones were sequenced by immunoSEQ multiplex PCR, and TCRdb holds only the in-frame ones, with some missing. Of about 220,000 clones listed, 85% to 95% are singletons. Sequencing was performed on peripheral blood, taken on day 0 of MenACWY control vaccination. This receptor was identified in an adult in good health.

CDR3 DNA sequence: TGTGCCACTAACCCCCCGGCTCAGCCCCAGCATTTT. Protein product: CATNPPAQPQHF. This sequence joins TRBV6-5 and TRBJ1-5; D not certain. V shed 10 bases and J shed 6 bases, with 13 bases lying between them. Germline loops: CDR1 MNHEY, CDR2 SVGAGI. The CDR3 has 12 amino acids.